The entry below describes one TCR beta chain. Its cognate antigen is unknown. CTLA-4 blockade using ipilimumab, together with focal radiation, was received by patients with chemo-refractory metastatic non-small-cell lung cancer. Clones were read by immunoSEQ multiplex PCR, and TCRdb kept only the in-frame ones, dropping some. The data contain about 50,000 clones, 70% to 90% of them singletons. This entry is derived from a study of radiotherapy plus CTLA-4 blockade in lung cancer. Study-level background: Objective response rate was 18%; disease control rate, around 30%.

CDR1 MNHEY and CDR2 SMNVEV come from the germline V gene (reference sequence). The J segment lost 0 bases and the V segment lost 2 bases, leaving 15 bases of the junction unmatched. The CDR3 loop spans 20 amino acids. Broader study findings: Response, reportedly, was best predicted by interferon-beta along with early blood T cell clone dynamics. There was expansion of tumor-derived TCR clones in blood after radiotherapy plus ipilimumab.

The specimen comprised peripheral blood, sampled from a patient treated with radiotherapy plus ipilimumab. This TCR came from a human donor with non-small cell lung cancer whose response to radiotherapy plus ipilimumab could not be evaluated. The chain links TRBV27 to TRBJ1-5; 8 bases fit TRBD1. CDR3 residues: CASSLRLDRETSHSNQPQHF. DNA for the CDR3: TGTGCCAGCAGTTTACGGCTGGACAGGGAGACTTCCCATAGCAATCAGCCCCAGCATTTT.